A selection of T cell receptor beta chains follows, all from one sample in a study of T cell repertoires in cytomegalovirus infection. TCRdb re-called the reads with MiXCR, one entry per CDR3 protein. Among roughly 700,000 distinct CDR3 sequences, around 35% were seen once, and the ten largest hold 15% to 20%. Their antigens are not known. Sample: cultured PBMCs, taken from culture after CMV antigen stimulation. The receptors derive from a human donor in good health (CMV status not recorded). Some clones in this sample may be carry-over from other donors' samples. Each CDR3 is given with its conserved first and last residue. D genes are given only for firm matches. The listing skips clone size in some rows; elsewhere it reads once, few, many or a size class.

d_gene: .
j_gene: TRBJ2-1
v_gene: TRBV6-7
abundance: .
CDR3nt: TGTGCCACCCTCGGCCTGACAGAGGGGCAGTTCTTC
CDR3aa: CATLGLTEGQFF

d_gene: .
j_gene: TRBJ1-5
v_gene: TRBV7-2
abundance: many
CDR3nt: TGTGCCAGCAGCATACAACAGGGCCGGCCCCAGCATTTT
CDR3aa: CASSIQQGRPQHF

d_gene: TRBD2
j_gene: TRBJ2-1
v_gene: TRBV5-6
abundance: .
CDR3nt: TGTGCCAGCAGCTTTGCCGGGGGGTCCTACAATGAGCAGTTCTTC
CDR3aa: CASSFAGGSYNEQFF

d_gene: TRBD1
j_gene: TRBJ1-3
v_gene: TRBV7-9
abundance: .
CDR3nt: TGTGCCAGCAGCGCAGGGACAGGGAACACCATATATTTT
CDR3aa: CASSAGTGNTIYF

d_gene: TRBD1
j_gene: TRBJ1-2
v_gene: TRBV19
abundance: .
CDR3nt: TGTGCCAGTAAGGGGGCCGGGAACTATGGCTACACCTTC
CDR3aa: CASKGAGNYGYTF

d_gene: TRBD2
j_gene: TRBJ2-6
v_gene: TRBV5-4
abundance: .
CDR3nt: TGTGCCAGCAACTGGGCGGGAGGGCCTACTGGGGCCAACGTCCTGACTTTC
CDR3aa: CASNWAGGPTGANVLTF

d_gene: .
j_gene: TRBJ2-5
v_gene: TRBV6-1
abundance: .
CDR3nt: TGTGCCAGTGAGACAGGCTCAATCCTAGATACCCAGTACTTC
CDR3aa: CASETGSILDTQYF

d_gene: TRBD1
j_gene: TRBJ2-5
v_gene: TRBV5-4
abundance: .
CDR3nt: TGTGCCAGCAGCTTGGAGTGGGGGACAGGGAAGACCCAGTACTTC
CDR3aa: CASSLEWGTGKTQYF

d_gene: TRBD2
j_gene: TRBJ2-3
v_gene: TRBV19
abundance: .
CDR3nt: TGTGCCAGTAGTGTCACAAGCGGGACCACAGATACGCAGTATTTT
CDR3aa: CASSVTSGTTDTQYF

d_gene: .
j_gene: TRBJ2-7
v_gene: TRBV7-8
abundance: once
CDR3nt: TGTGCCAGCATCTTAAGCTTCGCCTACCTGGGGGCATACGAGCAGTACTTC
CDR3aa: CASILSFAYLGAYEQYF

d_gene: TRBD1
j_gene: TRBJ2-2
v_gene: TRBV7-8
abundance: few
CDR3nt: TGTGCCAGCAGCTTCCGGGACAGGGGGGGCACCGGGGAGCTGTTTTTT
CDR3aa: CASSFRDRGGTGELFF

d_gene: .
j_gene: TRBJ1-1
v_gene: TRBV9
abundance: .
CDR3nt: TGTGCCAGCAGCGAACAGGGACAGAACACTGAAGCTTTCTTT
CDR3aa: CASSEQGQNTEAFF

d_gene: .
j_gene: TRBJ1-1
v_gene: TRBV27
abundance: .
CDR3nt: TGTGCCAGCAGTCCGTGGGGGGCGGCAGGGCCCATGAACACTGAAGCTTTCTTT
CDR3aa: CASSPWGAAGPMNTEAFF

d_gene: TRBD2
j_gene: TRBJ2-2
v_gene: TRBV7-8
abundance: many
CDR3nt: TGTGCCAGCAGCCAACTAGCGGGAGGGCCTATCGGGGAGCTGTTTTTT
CDR3aa: CASSQLAGGPIGELFF

d_gene: .
j_gene: TRBJ1-6
v_gene: TRBV5-1
abundance: .
CDR3nt: TGCGCCAGCGCGGTGAGGAGCCCGGACAATTCACCCCTCCACTTT
CDR3aa: CASAVRSPDNSPLHF

d_gene: .
j_gene: TRBJ2-7
v_gene: TRBV6-5
abundance: .
CDR3nt: TGTGCCAGCAGTTACGGGGCCGGCTCCGACTCCTACGAGCAGTACTTC
CDR3aa: CASSYGAGSDSYEQYF

d_gene: .
j_gene: TRBJ2-7
v_gene: TRBV5-1
abundance: .
CDR3nt: TGCGCCAGCAGCATGGGACAAGCCGCCTACGAGCAGTACTTC
CDR3aa: CASSMGQAAYEQYF

d_gene: .
j_gene: TRBJ2-5
v_gene: TRBV10-3
abundance: once
CDR3nt: TGTGCCACCGACCAGGGGGGGGTAGAGACCCAGTACTTC
CDR3aa: CATDQGGVETQYF

d_gene: .
j_gene: TRBJ1-2
v_gene: TRBV7-2
abundance: .
CDR3nt: TGTGCCAGCAGCGATGGGGCCTATGGCTACACCTTC
CDR3aa: CASSDGAYGYTF

d_gene: TRBD1
j_gene: TRBJ1-3
v_gene: TRBV7-9
abundance: .
CDR3nt: TGTGCCAGCAGCCCGATCCCTTCACAGGGGATTGGAAACACCATATATTTT
CDR3aa: CASSPIPSQGIGNTIYF

d_gene: .
j_gene: TRBJ2-1
v_gene: TRBV5-6
abundance: .
CDR3nt: TGTGCCAGCAGCTTGGTACTGTTCTACAATGAGCAGTTCTTC
CDR3aa: CASSLVLFYNEQFF

d_gene: .
j_gene: TRBJ2-1
v_gene: TRBV2
abundance: .
CDR3nt: TGTGCCAGCAGGAGGACAGACACGAGCTCCTACAATGAGCAGTTCTTC
CDR3aa: CASRRTDTSSYNEQFF